Following are 23 T cell receptor beta chains from one sample sequenced in a study of cytomegalovirus exposure and HLA in healthy donors. The repertoire was sequenced with immunoSEQ multiplex PCR; TCRdb's copy has only in-frame clones and lacks some. The data contain about 200,000 clones, around 80% of them singletons. The source material was PBMCs. The receptor source for this set is a woman between 25 and 40 years old in good health and CMV-seronegative.

The chain carries TRBV7-2 and TRBJ1-2, with 9 bases aligning to TRBD1. Germline assignment: CDR1 SGHTA and CDR2 FQGNSA. Unmatched junction bases numbered 2, after V lost 5 bases and J lost 7 bases. The length of the CDR3 is 12 residues. The CDR3 reads CASSRGQGGYTF. CDR3 nucleotides: TGTGCCAGCAGCCGGGGACAGGGTGGCTACACCTTC.

The chain carries TRBV30 and TRBJ1-6; 7 bases map to TRBD1. Germline lookup yields CDR1 GTSNPN and CDR2 SVGIG (reference sequence). V dropped 0 bases and J dropped 1; count of bases not matched to a gene: 3. The CDR3 loop spans 16 amino acids. CDR3 sequence (DNA): TGTGCCTGGAGTGTACAGGGGAGGTCCTATAATTCACCCCTCCACTTT. Translated: CAWSVQGRSYNSPLHF.

V is TRBV28 and J is TRBJ2-2; perhaps TRBD2 as D (5 bases). CDR1 and CDR2 from the germline V gene are MDHEN and SYDVKM. V dropped 3 bases and J dropped 4 bases, with 15 bases sitting between them. The CDR3 totals 16 residues. The CDR3 nucleotides read TGTGCCAGCAGTTTCGGAGAGGGAATTGTCACCGGGGAGCTGTTTTTT. It yields the protein CASSFGEGIVTGELFF.

This chain connects TRBV10-3 to TRBJ2-7; 11 bases are shared with TRBD1. The germline gives CDR1 ENHRY, CDR2 SYGVKD. The length of the CDR3 is 17 residues. J was trimmed by 3 bases and V by 2 bases; bases with no gene match: 9. CDR3 amino acids: CAISEPGVGTGGYEQYF. The CDR3 bases are TGTGCCATCAGTGAGCCCGGGGTAGGGACAGGGGGCTACGAGCAGTACTTC.

CDR3: CASSLNRLQGRYTGELFF. The CDR3 DNA is TGCGCCAGCAGCCTGAATCGCCTACAGGGGCGGTACACCGGGGAGCTGTTTTTT. This chain joins TRBV4-1 and TRBJ2-2; TRBD1 aligns across 7 bases. This CDR3 has 18 amino acids. From germline, CDR1 is MGHRA and CDR2 YSYEKL. V shed 4 bases, J shed 3 bases, and the junction held 14 bases outside the gene matches.

This clone was counted once. Germline and junction disagree at one end, which may indicate a read error. The J gene is TRBJ2-7, the V gene TRBV6-1; D is possibly TRBD2 (6 bases). The CDR3 consists of 13 residues. Germline V gene sequence: CDR1 MNHNS, CDR2 SASEGT. The CDR3 is CASKLAPIYEQYF. CDR3 in DNA: TGCGCCTCGAAGCTAGCGCCGATCTACGAGCAGTACTTC.

V and J are TRBV13 and TRBJ2-7; D call uncertain. This CDR3 contains 13 residues. The germline CDR1 and CDR2 sequences are PRHDT and FYEKMQ (reference sequence). V lost 2 bases to trimming and J lost 4 bases, with 9 bases between them. CDR3: CASSLRHSYEQYF. In DNA, the CDR3 is TGTGCCAGCAGCTTAAGACATAGTTACGAGCAGTACTTC. Full variable domain (outside the CDR3, taken from reference TRBV13 and TRBJ2-7): AAGVIQSPRHLIKEKRETATLKCYPIPRHDTVYWYQQGPGQDPQFLISFYEKMQSDKGSIPDRFSAQQFSDYHSELNMSSLELGDSALYFCASSLRHSYEQYFGPGTRLTVT.

The chain combines TRBV5-1 with TRBJ1-2; 7 bases align to TRBD1. This CDR3 spans 14 amino acids. CDR1 and CDR2 from the germline V gene are SGHRS and YFSETQ. J was trimmed by 5 bases and V by 4 bases; bases with no gene match: 8. The chain's CDR3 is CASSPEQGLYGYTF. The CDR3, as DNA: TGCGCCAGCAGCCCCGAACAGGGGCTGTATGGCTACACCTTC.

The rearrangement joins TRBV28 to TRBJ2-6; 9 nucleotides line up with TRBD1. Germline V gene data show CDR1 as MDHEN and CDR2 as SYDVKM. V trimming: 7 bases; J trimming: 1 base; junction bases outside the gene matches: 2. The CDR3 runs to 15 residues. CDR3 amino acids: CASKTGGSGANVLTF. In DNA, the CDR3 is TGTGCCAGCAAGACAGGGGGATCTGGGGCCAACGTCCTGACTTTC. The full variable domain, with the rest looked up from reference TRBV28 and TRBJ2-6, is DVKVTQSSRYLVKRTGEKVFLECVQDMDHENMFWYRQDPGLGLRLIYFSYDVKMKEKGDIPEGYSVSREKKERFSLILESASTNQTSMYLCASKTGGSGANVLTFGAGSRLTVL.

This clone occurred a few times. The chain links TRBV2 to TRBJ2-7; TRBD2 aligns across 15 bases. The germline V gene encodes CDR1 SNHLY and CDR2 FYNNEI. The CDR3 consists of 17 residues. V lost 1 base to trimming and J lost 10 bases; unmatched junction nucleotides: 11. CDR3 residues: CASSEGGGTSGRPDQYF. In nucleotides, the CDR3 is TGTGCCAGCAGTGAAGGAGGTGGGACTAGCGGGAGGCCCGACCAGTACTTC.

The chain is built from TRBV28 and TRBJ2-7; D possibly corresponds to TRBD2 (6 bases). With 4 bases removed from V and 2 bases from J, the gap between germline ends came to 15 bases. The CDR3 is made up of 15 amino acids. Looked up from germline, CDR1 is MDHEN and CDR2 is SYDVKM. In nucleotides, the CDR3 is TGTGCCAGCAGTTCCCCCGGGGGTCAAACCTACGAGCAGTACTTC. Its protein product is CASSSPGGQTYEQYF.

In this sample, this clone turned up a few times. The chain couples TRBV25-1 to TRBJ2-7; 9 bases are a match to TRBD1. The trim removed 1 base at V and 6 bases at J, leaving 4 bases unmatched. CDR3 length: 14 residues. The germline V gene encodes CDR1 MGHDK and CDR2 SYGVNS. The CDR3 here is CASSELEDRGEQYF. The CDR3 DNA reads TGTGCCAGCAGTGAATTAGAGGACAGGGGCGAGCAGTACTTC.

This chain uses TRBV29-1 with TRBJ1-1, with TRBD1 matching 9 bases. The CDR3 contains 13 residues. Germline V CDR1 and CDR2: SQVTM, ANQGSEA. J gave up 0 bases and V 6 bases, and 2 bases lay outside the gene matches. The CDR3 sequence: CSVTGGVNTEAFF. As DNA, the CDR3 is TGCAGCGTGACAGGGGGGGTGAACACTGAAGCTTTCTTT. The full variable domain, in which reference TRBV29-1 and TRBJ1-1 provide the parts outside the CDR3, is SAVISQKPSRDICQRGTSLTIQCQVDSQVTMMFWYRQQPGQSLTLIATANQGSEATYESGFVIDKFPISRPNLTFSTLTVSNMSPEDSSIYLCSVTGGVNTEAFFGQGTRLTVV.

The CDR3 region has the DNA TGTGCCAGTAGTCGCGGGGAGGGTTCTCAGCCCCAGCATTTT. Amino acids: CASSRGEGSQPQHF. The V call is TRBV19, the J call TRBJ1-5, with D hard to call. V was trimmed by 5 bases and J by 6 bases, leaving 14 bases between them. The CDR3 is 14 amino acids. Germline CDR1 and CDR2: LNHDA and SQIVND (reference sequence).

The gene calls are TRBV30 and TRBJ2-1, with D tentatively TRBD2 (6 bases). Germline CDR1 reads GTSNPN; CDR2 reads SVGIG (reference sequence). The CDR3 sequence is 13 residues long. V gave up 3 bases and J gave up 9 bases, with 15 bases separating them. The CDR3 DNA reads TGTGCCTGGAGGGGCCTGGGAGGTGGTGAGCAGTTCTTC. Translating gives CAWRGLGGGEQFF. Drawing the rest from reference TRBV30 and TRBJ2-1, the complete variable domain is SQTIHQWPATLVQPVGSPLSLECTVEGTSNPNLYWYRQAAGRGLQLLFYSVGIGQISSEVPQNLSASRPQDRQFILSSKKLLLSDSGFYLCAWRGLGGGEQFFGPGTRLTVL.

This clone was found many times. V and J are TRBV19 and TRBJ1-1; tentatively, D is TRBD1 (6 bases). V gave up 0 bases and J gave up 0 bases, with 8 bases separating them. The CDR3 has 15 amino acids. Germline assignment: CDR1 LNHDA and CDR2 SQIVND (reference sequence). The DNA of the CDR3 is TGTGCCAGTAGTATAGATTGGGACATGAACACTGAAGCTTTCTTT. Translated, it gives CASSIDWDMNTEAFF.

This clone showed up just a few times. The identical CDR3 is also encoded by other nucleotide sequences in the sample. The chain employs TRBV9 and TRBJ2-5; TRBD2 agrees at 14 bases. There are 15 residues in the CDR3. Germline V gene data show CDR1 as SGDLS and CDR2 as YYNGEE. V trimming: 0 bases; J trimming: 5 bases; junction bases outside the gene matches: 0. The CDR3 region is CASSVGTSGGETQYF. In nucleotides, the CDR3 is TGTGCCAGCAGCGTAGGGACTAGCGGGGGGGAGACCCAGTACTTC.

This clone occurred once. The V gene is TRBV29-1, the J gene TRBJ2-3, with TRBD2 matching 13 bases. With V trimmed by 6 bases and J by 1 base, 16 bases remained unmatched. The CDR3 is 19 amino acids. Per the germline V gene, CDR1 is SQVTM and CDR2 is ANQGSEA. CDR3 residues: CSVTGGLAGFSAGTDTQYF. CDR3 DNA: TGCAGCGTCACGGGGGGACTAGCGGGGTTTTCTGCTGGCACAGATACGCAGTATTTT.

The J gene is TRBJ1-3, the V gene TRBV6-5, with D possibly being TRBD1 (5 bases). Germline CDR1 is MNHEY and CDR2 is SVGAGI. The CDR3 has 14 amino acids. V was cut by 0 bases and J by 4 bases, with 7 bases left in between. The CDR3 DNA sequence: TGTGCCAGCAGTTACTCGCCAGGGGGAAACACCATATATTTT. This encodes CASSYSPGGNTIYF.

The chain is built from TRBV28 and TRBJ2-7; perhaps TRBD1 as D (6 bases). This CDR3 spans 18 amino acids. Germline CDR1 is MDHEN and CDR2 is SYDVKM. Between the trimmed V and J ends, which lost 5 bases and 1 base, there was a span of 24 bases. The CDR3 DNA reads TGTGCCAGCAGTCCTCGCCCCCCTCAGGGGTTTTCATCCTACGAGCAGTACTTC. Protein product: CASSPRPPQGFSSYEQYF.

The gene calls are TRBV7-9 and TRBJ1-2; 8 bases agree with TRBD1. The CDR3 sequence is 13 residues long. Germline V gene lookup returns CDR1 SEHNR and CDR2 FQNEAQ (reference sequence). V lost 5 bases and J lost 8; bases outside the gene matches: 7. CDR3 coding DNA: TGTGCCAGCAGCCTATCCCGGGACAGGGGCTACACCTTC. Translating gives CASSLSRDRGYTF.

The genes are TRBV27 and TRBJ2-7; D is undetermined. The CDR3 length is 15 residues. V dropped 1 base and J dropped 6 bases, with 16 bases sitting between them. Germline assignment: CDR1 MNHEY and CDR2 SMNVEV (reference sequence). The CDR3 coding sequence is TGTGCCAGCAGTTTATTCAACCCCGCTTCCAGCGAGCAGTACTTC. Protein: CASSLFNPASSEQYF.

The rearrangement uses TRBV25-1 and TRBJ1-4; 9 bases are shared with TRBD1. The CDR3 is 17 amino acids. V gave up 4 bases and J gave up 8 bases; unmatched junction bases: 14. The germline gives CDR1 MGHDK, CDR2 SYGVNS. CDR3 sequence reads: CASSGDRVGGTNEKLFF. The DNA for the CDR3 is TGTGCCAGCAGTGGGGACAGGGTAGGGGGGACGAACGAAAAACTGTTTTTT.